A single sample gave rise to the 6 T cell receptor beta chains below, sequenced in a study of T-cell memory formation after mild COVID-19. TCRdb called the 5' RACE reads again in MiXCR, with one record for every CDR3 protein. This table has fewer than 400,000 distinct CDR3 sequences, roughly 15% appearing once. The sample was PBMCs or a T cell subset sorted from them (not recorded which). These receptors were obtained from a man aged 18 to 29 who had mild COVID-19 (a few samples of this study predate the infection). Cell type and time point are not known.

The chain links TRBV2 to TRBJ1-1; D is undetermined. Trimming took off 4 bases at V and 0 bases at J, with 9 bases between the two ends. The CDR3 sequence is 14 residues long. From germline, CDR1 is SNHLY and CDR2 FYNNEI. CDR3 bases: TGTGCCAGCAGTGCTAGAATCATGAACACTGAAGCTTTCTTT. This sequence encodes CASSARIMNTEAFF.

The chain's CDR3 is CASSQAPYGVVGTQYF. In nucleotides, the CDR3 is TGCGCCAGCAGCCAGGCCCCTTACGGGGTGGTCGGTACGCAGTATTTT. The chain links TRBV4-1 to TRBJ2-3; possible D gene TRBD2, 5 bases. CDR1 and CDR2 from the germline V gene are MGHRA and YSYEKL. The CDR3 is made up of 16 amino acids. Trimming removed 3 bases from V and 8 bases from J, with 21 bases in between.

The gene calls are TRBV30 and TRBJ1-2, with D unclear. Trimming took off 3 bases at V and 4 bases at J, with 9 bases between the two ends. Germline V gene lookup returns CDR1 GTSNPN and CDR2 SVGIG (reference sequence). This CDR3 is 12 amino acids long. The CDR3 loop reads CAWRDGFYGYTF. The CDR3 DNA sequence: TGTGCCTGGAGAGACGGGTTCTATGGCTACACCTTC.

Of note for this clonotype: Possible read error: a much larger clone is one base away. The chain has TRBV6-5 and TRBJ2-1, with 7 bases identical to TRBD2. In germline, CDR1 is MNHEY, CDR2 SVGAGI. The CDR3 is 16 residues long. The trim removed 5 bases at V and 4 bases at J, leaving 11 bases unmatched. The CDR3 spells CASSPRDYPRYNEQFF. The CDR3 nucleotides read TGTGCCAGCAGTCCCCGGGACTACCCTAGATACAATGAGCAGTTCTTC.

Concerning this clonotype itself: A much larger clonotype is one base distant, so this may be a read error. A read error is likely, as this CDR3 ends without the conserved phenylalanine or tryptophan. The chain recombines TRBV12-3 or TRBV12-4 with TRBJ2-1; 9 bases line up with TRBD2. Germline trimming cut 10 bases from V and 4 bases from J; bases unmatched to any gene: 5. The CDR3 covers 13 residues. The CDR3 DNA is TGTGCCAACCCGGGACTAGCTTACAATGAGCAGTTCTTA. Translated, it gives CANPGLAYNEQFL.

In this sample, this clonotype turned up many times. The chain joins TRBV5-1 to TRBJ2-5, with TRBD2 as a possible D gene (6 bases). This CDR3 has 13 residues. V was cut by 7 bases and J by 4 bases, with 14 bases left in between. Looked up from germline, CDR1 is SGHRS and CDR2 is YFSETQ. In DNA, the CDR3 is TGCGCCAGCGGGGCGCGGGGAGGAGAGACCCAGTACTTC. Translation: CASGARGGETQYF.